This entry concerns a single T cell receptor beta chain. This sample was included in a study of siplizumab effects on memory and regulatory T cells. The V gene's germline CDR1 is MDHEN and CDR2 SYDVKM. This CDR3 is 12 amino acids long. Trimming pared 5 bases from V and 2 bases from J, leaving 4 bases between. Per sample, 90,000 to 100,000 TCR templates were assayed. The method was immunoSEQ multiplex PCR; TCRdb's version includes in-frame clones alone and lacks a portion of them. The profile shows some 56,000 clones, about 98% of them singletons. Unstimulated naive, memory, effector memory and TEMRA subsets underwent sequencing in three donor pairs.

V and J are TRBV28 and TRBJ2-1; D remains ambiguous. This TCR was sampled from a human donor in good health. Sequencing was carried out using naive CD8+ T cells sorted from blood. CDR3 sequence (DNA): TGTGCCAGCAGTCTCACCTACAATGAGCAGTTCTTC. It codes for CASSLTYNEQFF.